This TCR beta chain was sequenced for a study of CD8 T cells in Susac syndrome. V was pared by 1 base and J by 2 bases, with 12 bases between. Germline lookup yields CDR1 SQVTM and CDR2 ANQGSEA. CDR3 length: 14 amino acids. Reverse transcription of about 0.5 to 1 ug RNA was carried out with random hexamers. An immunoSEQ multiplex PCR amplified TCR beta CDR3 over 54 Vbeta and 13 Jbeta. TCRdb re-called the immunoSEQ multiplex PCR reads through MiXCR, storing one row per CDR3 protein. The sample lists fewer than 150,000 distinct CDR3 sequences, 90% to 95% seen once, with approximately 0.25% in the top ten.

This chain connects TRBV29-1 to TRBJ2-7, with D perhaps matching TRBD2 (6 bases). The source is a human donor in good health. The specimen was CD8+ T cells from PBMCs. In DNA, the CDR3 is TGCAGCGTTGAAGTTTCAGGGAGGACCTACGAGCAGTACTTC. It is translated as CSVEVSGRTYEQYF.